The next 5 T cell receptor beta chains were all read from a single sample in a study of monozygotic twins with cystic fibrosis. Data came from immunoSEQ multiplex PCR; TCRdb stores just in-frame clones and leaves some out. The sample records thousands of clones, 96% being singletons. Source material: blood. Receptors were obtained from a boy aged 2 to 10 with cystic fibrosis.

This chain connects TRBV6-5 to TRBJ1-5; 7 nucleotides match TRBD1. The CDR3 loop spans 13 amino acids. The germline V gene has CDR1 MNHEY and CDR2 SVGAGI. The junction had 6 bases not matched to a gene; V was cut back by 8 bases and J by 5 bases. For the CDR3, the DNA is TGTGCCAGCGGGCGACAGGGTTATCAGCCCCAGCATTTT. Encoded protein: CASGRQGYQPQHF.

This sequence joins TRBV6-5 and TRBJ2-1, with TRBD2 matching 8 bases. This CDR3 spans 15 amino acids. Germline V gene sequence: CDR1 MNHEY, CDR2 SVGAGI. V shed 6 bases and J 6 bases; nucleotides not matched to a gene: 10. The CDR3 region has the DNA TGTGCCAGCAGAGAGTCCGGGACTAGTCCCAATGAGCAGTTCTTC. Protein sequence: CASRESGTSPNEQFF.

The chain recombines TRBV5-1 with TRBJ1-4; no definite D call. V was cut by 3 bases and J by 7 bases, with 10 bases left in between. CDR3 length: 13 amino acids. Germline CDR1 and CDR2: SGHRS and YFSETQ. The chain's CDR3 is CASSSGLSEKLFF. The CDR3 DNA sequence: TGCGCCAGCAGCTCCGGGCTTTCTGAAAAACTGTTTTTT.

This sequence joins TRBV7-8 and TRBJ2-2, with TRBD2 matching over 11 bases. The CDR3 has 16 amino acids. V was pared by 5 bases and J by 5 bases, with 7 bases of the junction left unmatched. Germline CDR1 reads SGHVS; CDR2 reads FQNEAQ. The CDR3 region is CASSTIAGGRTGELFF. The CDR3 coding sequence is TGTGCCAGCAGCACCATAGCGGGGGGGCGAACCGGGGAGCTGTTTTTT.

The CDR3 DNA sequence: TGTGCCAGCAGCCAAGGGGACAACTATGGCTACACCTTC. Protein: CASSQGDNYGYTF. This chain joins TRBV4-2 and TRBJ1-2, with D possibly TRBD1 on 5 matching bases. CDR1 and CDR2 from the germline V gene are LGHNA and YNFKEQ. The germline V and J ends were trimmed by 1 base and 2 bases, with 5 bases remaining between them. CDR3 length equals 13 residues.